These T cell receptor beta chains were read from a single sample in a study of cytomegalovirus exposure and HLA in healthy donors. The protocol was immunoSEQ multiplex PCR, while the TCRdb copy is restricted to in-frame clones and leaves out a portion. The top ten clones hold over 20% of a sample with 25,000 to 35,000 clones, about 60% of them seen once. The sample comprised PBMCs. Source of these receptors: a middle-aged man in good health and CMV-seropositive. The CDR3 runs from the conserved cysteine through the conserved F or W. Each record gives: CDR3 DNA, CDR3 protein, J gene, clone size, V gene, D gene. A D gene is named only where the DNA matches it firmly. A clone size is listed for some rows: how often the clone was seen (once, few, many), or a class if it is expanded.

TGTGCCAGCAGCCCTAGACAGACTACCTTC CASSPRQTTF TRBJ1-2 - TRBV6-5 -
TGCAGCGTTCGCCCTATCTCTACAGGGAAATCCTACAATGAGCAGTTCTTC CSVRPISTGKSYNEQFF TRBJ2-1 - TRBV29-1 -
TGTGCCAGCAGTTACCGAGGTGCTGAAGCTTTCTTT CASSYRGAEAFF TRBJ1-1 - TRBV6-5 -
TGTGCCACACGAAACAGGGGGCTTGGAGATACGCAGTATTTT CATRNRGLGDTQYF TRBJ2-3 - TRBV6-1 TRBD1
TGTGCCAGCAGAAATAAGAAGCGCTCCTACAATGAGCAGTTCTTC CASRNKKRSYNEQFF TRBJ2-1 - TRBV6-5 -
TGTGCCAGCAGCAAAGCGCACCCGGATCAGCCCCAGCATTTT CASSKAHPDQPQHF TRBJ1-5 - TRBV21-1 -
TGTGCCAGCACAATTGAGCGGGGGCACTACAATGAGCAGTTCTTC CASTIERGHYNEQFF TRBJ2-1 - TRBV28 TRBD2
TGCGCCAGCAGCTTAGAGACAGGGGAGACCGAGACCCAGTACTTC CASSLETGETETQYF TRBJ2-5 - TRBV5-1 TRBD1
TGTGCCAGCAGTTCCCACGGGACAGGAGCCTACGAGCAGTACTTC CASSSHGTGAYEQYF TRBJ2-7 - TRBV6-5 TRBD1
TGTGCCTGGAGTCCCCGGGACAGACAGTACTTC CAWSPRDRQYF TRBJ2-7 - TRBV30 TRBD1
TGTGCCAGCAGTTACGTGGGGCAGGGTCAGCCCCAGCATTTT CASSYVGQGQPQHF TRBJ1-5 - TRBV6-6 -
TGTGCCAGCAACGACAGGGGGCAGAATACGCAGTATTTT CASNDRGQNTQYF TRBJ2-3 - TRBV6-5 TRBD1
TGCAGCGTTAGAATAGAGTCGTTTGACACCATATATTTT CSVRIESFDTIYF TRBJ1-3 few TRBV29-1 -
TGTGCCAGCAGTCCTCAGGGGTATAATTCACCCCTCCACTTT CASSPQGYNSPLHF TRBJ1-6 - TRBV28 -
TGCGCCAGCAGCCCAGGACAGGGGTACCAGCCCCAGCATTTT CASSPGQGYQPQHF TRBJ1-5 once TRBV5-1 TRBD1
TGCGCCAGCAGCGACATGTCTAGCGGGAGAGCGGAGACCCAGTACTTC CASSDMSSGRAETQYF TRBJ2-5 - TRBV5-1 TRBD2
TGCGCCAGCAGCGTGACAGGGAACACTGAAGCTTTCTTT CASSVTGNTEAFF TRBJ1-1 - TRBV5-1 -
TGTGCCAGCAGCCCAGGGGTTGGCACAGATACGCAGTATTTT CASSPGVGTDTQYF TRBJ2-3 - TRBV7-9 -
TGTGCCTACCAAAGGGGTGCGGCCTACGAGCAGTACTTC CAYQRGAAYEQYF TRBJ2-7 - TRBV30 -
TGTGCCAGCTCACCCGGGGCTAGCGAAACAGATACGCAGTATTTT CASSPGASETDTQYF TRBJ2-3 - TRBV18 -
TGTGCCAGCAGCCCGTTGGGGACAGGAGCCATGAACACTGAAGCTTTCTTT CASSPLGTGAMNTEAFF TRBJ1-1 - TRBV13 TRBD1
TGTGCCAGCAGTGAAATAACCGGGGAGCTGTTTTTT CASSEITGELFF TRBJ2-2 - TRBV25-1 -
TGCAGCGTTGAACCTGGGCGGGACAGGCTATACAATGAGCAGTTCTTC CSVEPGRDRLYNEQFF TRBJ2-1 once TRBV29-1 TRBD1
TGTGCTAGCAGCGCCAGCGGGAGTGCTAACAATGAGCAGTTCTTC CASSASGSANNEQFF TRBJ2-1 - TRBV7-7 TRBD2
TGTGCCAGCAGTCGAGATTTAGCGGGAGACTCCTACGAGCAGTACTTC CASSRDLAGDSYEQYF TRBJ2-7 - TRBV28 TRBD2
TGTGCCAGCAGCCAAGATAGTAGCGGGGCCGCCTCGGGGCAGTTCTTC CASSQDSSGAASGQFF TRBJ2-1 - TRBV4-2 TRBD2
TGCGCCAGCAGCAGGAGGGACAGGGATGATCTTGGCTACACCTTC CASSRRDRDDLGYTF TRBJ1-2 - TRBV5-1 TRBD1
TGTGCTAGTGGTTTGGGCCCCAGGTTCGGCTACACCTTC CASGLGPRFGYTF TRBJ1-2 - TRBV12-5 -
TGTGCCAGCAGTTTCACGTCGGGGACAGATACGCAGTATTTT CASSFTSGTDTQYF TRBJ2-3 few TRBV2 -
TGTGCCAGCAGCTTCGGACAGAACACTGAAGCTTTCTTT CASSFGQNTEAFF TRBJ1-1 - TRBV13 -
TGCGCCAGCAGGATCGGGAGGGTTGGGGCCAACGTCCTGACTTTC CASRIGRVGANVLTF TRBJ2-6 - TRBV5-1 TRBD2
TGTGCCAGCTCACCACGGGCCAGCTACGAGCAGTACTTC CASSPRASYEQYF TRBJ2-7 few TRBV18 -
TGTGCCAGCAGTTTATACTCAGCAGGGGCCTGGAACACTGAAGCTTTCTTT CASSLYSAGAWNTEAFF TRBJ1-1 - TRBV27 -
TGTGCTAGTGGTTTGCACCCTAAAGACAGGGCTGGAAACACCATATATTTT CASGLHPKDRAGNTIYF TRBJ1-3 few TRBV12-5 TRBD1
TGTGCCAGCAGTTCGATCAGGACAGGAATCTATGGCTACACCTTC CASSSIRTGIYGYTF TRBJ1-2 - TRBV28 TRBD1
TGTGCCAGCAGGTTGAGCTCTGGAAACACCATATATTTT CASRLSSGNTIYF TRBJ1-3 - TRBV6-1 -
TGTGCCAGCAGTGAAGGGCCTAGCAGATCTGGCTATGGCTACACCTTC CASSEGPSRSGYGYTF TRBJ1-2 - TRBV6-1 -
TGTGCCAGCAGCGTCGGGGGAGAGCTTTACGAGCAGTACTTC CASSVGGELYEQYF TRBJ2-7 - TRBV9 -
TGTGCCAGCAGTTACTCACCCTGGGACAGGGTTGGCTACACCTTC CASSYSPWDRVGYTF TRBJ1-2 - TRBV6-5 TRBD1
TGTGCCAGCAGTTATCGGACACCCCTGAACACTGAAGCTTTCTTT CASSYRTPLNTEAFF TRBJ1-1 - TRBV27 -
TGCAGCGTTCCTCGGGGAAAAGAGACCCAGTACTTC CSVPRGKETQYF TRBJ2-5 few TRBV29-1 -
TGTGCCAGCCAGGGAAACACTGAAGCTTTCTTT CASQGNTEAFF TRBJ1-1 few TRBV2 -
TGTGCCACCAGCAGTTTTATGAACACTGAAGCTTTCTTT CATSSFMNTEAFF TRBJ1-1 - TRBV15 -
TGCAGCGTAGACAGGGTGACTGAAGCTTTCTTT CSVDRVTEAFF TRBJ1-1 few TRBV29-1 TRBD1
TGTGCCAGCAGCTTCGCTAGCGGGACCAATGAGCAGTTCTTC CASSFASGTNEQFF TRBJ2-1 few TRBV7-6 TRBD2
TGCAGCGTAACTAGCGGGAGAAGGTACAATGAGCAGTTCTTC CSVTSGRRYNEQFF TRBJ2-1 - TRBV29-1 TRBD2
TGTGCCATCAGTGAGAGGGGGCAGGCTAACGGGGGCACAGATACGCAGTATTTT CAISERGQANGGTDTQYF TRBJ2-3 few TRBV10-3 TRBD1